The rows below give T cell receptor beta chains drawn from one sample of a study of graft-versus-host responses after intestinal transplantation. The table came from immunoSEQ multiplex PCR; TCRdb's copy has only in-frame clones and leaves some out. The sample shows roughly 120,000 clones, 90% of them seen only once. The antigens these receptors bind are not known. The sample here was unstimulated CD4+ T cells sorted from spleen or lymph node cells, taken before intestinal transplant. Every receptor here comes from a human donor who received an intestinal transplant. The conserved cysteine and the conserved F or W are not part of the CDR3 here. A clone size is listed for some rows: how often the clone was seen (once, few, many), or a class if it is expanded.

clone size	J gene	V gene	CDR3 protein
-	TRBJ1-1	TRBV11-2	ASSLQWNTEAF
-	TRBJ2-7	TRBV5-4	ASSLFAGEGYEQY
-	TRBJ1-5	TRBV7-2	ASSLLADSNQPQH
once	TRBJ2-6	TRBV7-8	ASSLGGTTSRGANVLT
-	TRBJ2-7	TRBV5-1	ASSSHRRTSGSINEQY
-	TRBJ1-2	TRBV5-6	ASSWGGVRGAGSGYT
-	TRBJ2-2	TRBV7-2	ASSFDSGASGELF
few	TRBJ1-2	TRBV5-6	ASRPPGQGLFGGYT
once	TRBJ2-7	TRBV5-4	ASSPGTKRTHEQY
-	TRBJ1-6	TRBV19	ASSRDRDGNSPLH
-	TRBJ1-5	TRBV2	ASGGEGGNQPQH
-	TRBJ2-3	TRBV6-5	ASSRTSGWDTQY
-	TRBJ2-6	TRBV9	ASSASGGGGGTFSGANVLT
many	TRBJ2-1	TRBV4-1	ASSQDPGGSSVSYNEQF
-	TRBJ1-5	TRBV10-2	ASSDMGYSNQPQH